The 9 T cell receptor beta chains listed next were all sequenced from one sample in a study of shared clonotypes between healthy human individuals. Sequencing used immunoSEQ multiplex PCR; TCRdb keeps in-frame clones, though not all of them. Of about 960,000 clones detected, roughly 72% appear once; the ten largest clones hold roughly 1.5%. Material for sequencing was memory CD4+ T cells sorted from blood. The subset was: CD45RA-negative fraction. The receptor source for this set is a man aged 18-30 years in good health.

CDR3 loop: CASSPPGGAADTGELFF. The CDR3 region has the DNA TGTGCCAGCTCACCACCGGGTGGGGCCGCCGACACCGGGGAGCTGTTTTTT. The J gene is TRBJ2-2, the V gene TRBV18; a weak D match, TRBD1 (5 bases). The V gene lost 0 bases and the J gene lost 3 bases, with 14 bases spanning the gap. CDR1 and CDR2 (germline): KGHSH, LQKENI. There are 17 residues in the CDR3.

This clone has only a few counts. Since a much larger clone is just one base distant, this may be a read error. The CDR3 protein is CASSEGTYGYTF. As DNA, the CDR3 is TGTGCCAGCAGTGAAGGGACCTATGGCTACACCTTC. The V gene is TRBV2, the J gene TRBJ1-2; D is uncertain. This CDR3 has 12 amino acids. Germline V gene sequence: CDR1 SNHLY, CDR2 FYNNEI. V was pared by 1 base and J by 4 bases, with 4 bases between.

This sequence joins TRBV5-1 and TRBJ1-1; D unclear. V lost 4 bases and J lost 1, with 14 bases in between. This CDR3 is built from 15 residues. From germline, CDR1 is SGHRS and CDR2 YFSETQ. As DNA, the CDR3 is TGCGCCAGCAGCCTCTACGGACCCCCGAACACTGAAGCTTTCTTT. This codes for CASSLYGPPNTEAFF.

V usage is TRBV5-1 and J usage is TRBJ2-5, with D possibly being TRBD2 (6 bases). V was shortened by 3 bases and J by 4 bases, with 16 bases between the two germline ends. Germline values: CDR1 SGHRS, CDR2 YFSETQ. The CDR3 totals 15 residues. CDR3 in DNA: TGCGCCAGCAGCTCGCCGGGAGCTGGGGGAGAGACCCAGTACTTC. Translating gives CASSSPGAGGETQYF.

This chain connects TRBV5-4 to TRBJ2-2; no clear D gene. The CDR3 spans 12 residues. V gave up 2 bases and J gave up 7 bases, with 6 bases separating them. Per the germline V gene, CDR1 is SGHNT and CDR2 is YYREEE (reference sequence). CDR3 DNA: TGTGCCAGCAGCTTACTGGGCGGGGAGCTGTTTTTT. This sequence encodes CASSLLGGELFF.

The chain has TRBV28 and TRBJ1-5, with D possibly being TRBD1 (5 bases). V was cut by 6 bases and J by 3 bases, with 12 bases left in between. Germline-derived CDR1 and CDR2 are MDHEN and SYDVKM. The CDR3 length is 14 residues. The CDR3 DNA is TGTGCCAGCAGCACAGGTGGAATCAATCAGCCCCAGCATTTT. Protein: CASSTGGINQPQHF. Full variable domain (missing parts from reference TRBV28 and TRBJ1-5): DVKVTQSSRYLVKRTGEKVFLECVQDMDHENMFWYRQDPGLGLRLIYFSYDVKMKEKGDIPEGYSVSREKKERFSLILESASTNQTSMYLCASSTGGINQPQHFGDGTRLSIL.

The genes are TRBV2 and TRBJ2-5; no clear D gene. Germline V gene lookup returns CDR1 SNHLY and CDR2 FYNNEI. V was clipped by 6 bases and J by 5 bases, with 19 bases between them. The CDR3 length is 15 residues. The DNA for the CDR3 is TGTGCCAGCAGCCAGCAGGATGCGGCTCGGGAGACCCAGTACTTC. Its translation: CASSQQDAARETQYF.

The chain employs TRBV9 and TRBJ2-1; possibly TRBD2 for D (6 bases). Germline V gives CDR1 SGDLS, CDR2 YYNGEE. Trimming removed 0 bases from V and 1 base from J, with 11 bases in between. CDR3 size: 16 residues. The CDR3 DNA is TGTGCCAGCAGCGTAGCGCCCAGCGGGTCCTACAATGAGCAGTTCTTC. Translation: CASSVAPSGSYNEQFF. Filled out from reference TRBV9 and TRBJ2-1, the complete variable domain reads DSGVTQTPKHLITATGQRVTLRCSPRSGDLSVYWYQQSLDQGLQFLIQYYNGEERAKGNILERFSAQQFPDLHSELNLSSLELGDSALYFCASSVAPSGSYNEQFFGPGTRLTVL.

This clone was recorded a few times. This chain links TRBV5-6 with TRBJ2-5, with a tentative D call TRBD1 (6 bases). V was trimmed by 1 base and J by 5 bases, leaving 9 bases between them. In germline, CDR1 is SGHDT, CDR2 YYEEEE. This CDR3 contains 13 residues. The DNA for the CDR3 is TGTGCCAGCAGCTTGAGGGGGATGGAGACCCAGTACTTC. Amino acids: CASSLRGMETQYF. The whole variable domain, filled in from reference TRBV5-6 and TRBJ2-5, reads DAGVTQSPTHLIKTRGQQVTLRCSPKSGHDTVSWYQQALGQGPQFIFQYYEEEERQRGNFPDRFSGHQFPNYSSELNVNALLLGDSALYLCASSLRGMETQYFGPGTRLLVL.